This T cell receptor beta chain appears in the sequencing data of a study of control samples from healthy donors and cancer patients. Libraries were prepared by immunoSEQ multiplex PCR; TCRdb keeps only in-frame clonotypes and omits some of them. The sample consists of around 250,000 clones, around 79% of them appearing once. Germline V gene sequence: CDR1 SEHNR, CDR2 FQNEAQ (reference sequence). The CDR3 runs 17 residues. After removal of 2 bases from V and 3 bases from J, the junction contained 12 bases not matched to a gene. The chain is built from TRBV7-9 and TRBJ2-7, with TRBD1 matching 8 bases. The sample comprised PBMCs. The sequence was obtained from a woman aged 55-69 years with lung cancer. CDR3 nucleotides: TGTGCCAGCAGCTTATTTTTGTCTAACAGGGGGGACTACGAGCAGTACTTC. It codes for CASSLFLSNRGDYEQYF.